Listed here is a single T cell receptor (beta chain). The data were obtained in a study of blood T cell repertoires in COVID-19. The table came from immunoSEQ multiplex PCR; TCRdb's copy has only in-frame clones and leaves some out. Of 90,000 to 150,000 clones in the sample, less than 75% were seen once. V dropped 8 bases and J dropped 1; count of bases not matched to a gene: 10. This CDR3 contains 15 residues. Germline CDR1 is SNHLY and CDR2 is FYNNEI. This TCR was sampled from a human donor with acute or convalescent COVID-19. The donor label of this sample is uncertain. V usage is TRBV2 and J usage is TRBJ2-5; 7 bases align to TRBD1. The sample was peripheral blood. CDR3 nucleotide sequence: TGTGCCAGCCGAAGGCAGGGACAGCTCCAAGAGACCCAGTACTTC. Its protein is CASRRQGQLQETQYF.